Each of the 29 T cell receptor beta chains below was sequenced from the same sample in a study of cytomegalovirus exposure and HLA in healthy donors. The PCR ran on 60 Vbeta and 13 Jbeta primers. TCRdb keeps only in-frame clones here, not all; method: immunoSEQ multiplex PCR. Among more than 150,000 clones, roughly 80% were seen once, and the ten largest hold roughly 6%. Sequenced sample: PBMCs. All receptors come from a man aged 35 to 55 in good health and CMV-seropositive.

This clone was detected a few times. This rearrangement joins TRBV28 to TRBJ1-2; D is possibly TRBD1 (6 bases). In germline, CDR1 is MDHEN, CDR2 SYDVKM. V was trimmed by 0 bases and J by 6 bases, leaving 14 bases between them. There are 15 residues in the CDR3. CDR3 nucleotide sequence: TGTGCCAGCAGTTTATGGACTGGGAAGGGGGATGGCTACACCTTC. Protein: CASSLWTGKGDGYTF.

This clone was observed a few times. J is TRBJ2-6 and V is TRBV6-1, with 7 bases lining up with TRBD2. Trimming at V came to 3 bases and at J to 1 base, leaving 0 bases not matched to a gene. CDR1 and CDR2 from the germline V gene are MNHNS and SASEGT. CDR3 length: 15 residues. The CDR3: CASSERGSGANVLTF. Here the CDR3 DNA reads TGTGCCAGCAGTGAGCGGGGGTCTGGGGCCAACGTCCTGACTTTC.

This rearrangement joins TRBV18 to TRBJ1-5, with TRBD1 matching 9 bases. Germline V gives CDR1 KGHSH, CDR2 LQKENI. CDR3 length equals 15 residues. The J segment lost 5 bases and the V segment lost 3 bases, leaving 5 bases of the junction unmatched. CDR3: CASSPGQGPDQPQHF. The CDR3 bases are TGTGCCAGCTCACCGGGACAGGGACCCGATCAGCCCCAGCATTTT.

The chain uses TRBV5-3 and TRBJ2-7; tentatively, D is TRBD2 (6 bases). TRBV5-3 is an ORF, with its function uncertain. The length of the CDR3 is 13 residues. Trimming stripped 2 bases from V and 4 bases from J, with 10 bases between. The CDR3 bases are TGTGCCAGAAGCTTCCCGGGGAGGTACGAGCAGTACTTC. Translating gives CARSFPGRYEQYF.

This sequence joins TRBV28 and TRBJ1-1, with 7 bases lining up with TRBD1. The CDR3 length is 17 residues. Losses at the gene ends were 5 bases for V and 5 bases for J; bases not matched to a gene: 17. Germline V gene lookup returns CDR1 MDHEN and CDR2 SYDVKM. Written as DNA, the CDR3 is TGTGCCAGCAGTCCGGGGACAGTCGGCAGGAGGGAGACTGAAGCTTTCTTT. Its protein product is CASSPGTVGRRETEAFF.

The genes are TRBV2 and TRBJ2-1; 10 positions match TRBD2. V was pared by 3 bases and J by 10 bases, with 6 bases of the junction left unmatched. Germline loops: CDR1 SNHLY, CDR2 FYNNEI. The CDR3 has 14 residues. CDR3 sequence (DNA): TGTGCCAGCAGTGACCTACGGACTAGCGGCGAGCAGTTCTTC. Translation gives CASSDLRTSGEQFF.

The CDR3 loop is CASSQDGDGGLASYEQYF. In DNA, the CDR3 is TGCGCCAGCAGCCAAGATGGGGACGGGGGACTAGCGTCCTACGAGCAGTACTTC. J is TRBJ2-7 and V is TRBV4-1; the match to TRBD2 covers 10 bases. The CDR3 is 18 residues long. Per germline, CDR1 MGHRA and CDR2 YSYEKL. Trimming at V came to 0 bases and at J to 1 base, leaving 9 bases not matched to a gene.

The rearrangement joins TRBV27 to TRBJ2-7; 8 nucleotides agree with TRBD1. This CDR3 is built from 13 residues. In germline, CDR1 is MNHEY, CDR2 SMNVEV (reference sequence). V lost 7 bases and J lost 3; bases outside the gene matches: 5. The CDR3 loop reads CASKPGTGYEQYF. CDR3 in DNA: TGTGCCAGCAAACCCGGGACAGGCTACGAGCAGTACTTC.

The chain is built from TRBV6-1 and TRBJ2-7; D ambiguous. CDR1 and CDR2 from the germline V gene are MNHNS and SASEGT. The V gene lost 10 bases and the J gene lost 2 bases, with 12 bases spanning the gap. CDR3 length equals 12 residues. The CDR3 DNA is TGTGCCACCGAACCCCTAACCTACGAGCAGTACTTC. Translation: CATEPLTYEQYF.

The V gene is TRBV2, the J gene TRBJ1-6; 7 nucleotides align to TRBD1. The CDR3 is made up of 14 amino acids. V trimming: 10 bases; J trimming: 4 bases; junction bases outside the gene matches: 7. Germline V lookup: CDR1 SNHLY, CDR2 FYNNEI. CDR3 coding DNA: TGTGCCATTTACAGGGGAGGATATAATTCACCCCTCCACTTT. Protein product: CAIYRGGYNSPLHF. Based on the CDR3 plus reference TRBV2 and TRBJ1-6, the full variable domain is EPEVTQTPSHQVTQMGQEVILRCVPISNHLYFYWYRQILGQKVEFLVSFYNNEISEKSEIFDDQFSVERPDGSNFTLKIRSTKLEDSAMYFCAIYRGGYNSPLHFGNGTRLTVT.

This rearrangement joins TRBV7-6 to TRBJ2-7; weak D call: TRBD1 (7 bases). This CDR3 is built from 14 residues. The germline CDR1 and CDR2 sequences are SGHVS and FNYEAQ. V was cut by 5 bases and J by 0 bases, with 11 bases left in between. CDR3 sequence reads: CASSPRGASYEQYF. DNA of the CDR3: TGTGCCAGCAGCCCCAGGGGGGCCTCCTACGAGCAGTACTTC.

As concerns this clone: The sample carries other DNA sequences with the same CDR3. J is TRBJ1-1 and V is TRBV18; 7 nucleotides line up with TRBD1. V gave up 3 bases and J gave up 4 bases; unmatched junction bases: 2. The CDR3 runs to 13 residues. CDR1 KGHSH and CDR2 LQKENI come from the germline V gene. CDR3 coding DNA: TGTGCCAGCTCACCTACAGGGGTCACTGAAGCTTTCTTT. Its protein is CASSPTGVTEAFF.

This clone was seen just once. The V call is TRBV23-1, the J call TRBJ1-4, with TRBD1 as a possible D gene (6 bases). TRBV23-1 is assigned to the ORF class and has an uncertain function. The V end was cut by 9 bases, the J end by 8 bases, with 19 bases between. This CDR3 is 14 amino acids long. The CDR3 here is CARITGRGEEKLFF. The CDR3 nucleotides are TGCGCCAGAATAACAGGGAGAGGAGAGGAAAAACTGTTTTTT.

The rearrangement uses TRBV6-5 and TRBJ1-2; D ambiguous. V was clipped by 0 bases and J by 8 bases, with 10 bases between them. The germline V gene has CDR1 MNHEY and CDR2 SVGAGI. The CDR3 is made up of 13 amino acids. CDR3 nucleotides: TGTGCCAGCAGTTACTCGGAGGGATTGGGCTACACCTTC. This gives the protein CASSYSEGLGYTF.

The chain is built from TRBV21-1 and TRBJ1-5; the table's D gene call, TRBD1, was not cross checked with the DNA. TRBV21-1 is an annotated pseudogene. There are 19 residues in the CDR3. The CDR3 DNA reads TGTGCCAGCAGAAGCCGATCCGGGACACGGCCTGATAGCAATCAGCCCCAGCATTTT. Its protein is CASRSRSGTRPDSNQPQHF.

On this clone: The sample carries other DNA sequences with the same CDR3. The chain couples TRBV7-8 to TRBJ2-7; TRBD1 might be the D (6 bases). The V end lost 3 bases, the J end lost 2 bases, and 8 bases lay between the germline ends. Germline V gene sequence: CDR1 SGHVS, CDR2 FQNEAQ. The CDR3 covers 13 residues. Here the CDR3 DNA reads TGTGCCAGCAGCTTTGGGGGCCCCTACGAGCAGTACTTC. Protein product: CASSFGGPYEQYF.

The chain is built from TRBV11-2 and TRBJ2-5; maybe TRBD2 (7 bases). The end of the DNA aligns better with TRBJ2-7, so the J call may be wrong. Germline-derived CDR1 and CDR2 are SGHAT and FQNNGV. This CDR3 comprises 15 residues. The chain's CDR3 is CASSLGGGVSYEQYF. CDR3 DNA sequence: TGTGCCAGCAGCCTGGGAGGGGGGGTCTCCTACGAGCAGTACTTC.

The V call is TRBV6-6, the J call TRBJ1-6, with a tentative D call TRBD1 (6 bases). Trimming removed 6 bases at V and 7 bases at J, with 19 bases between. Germline-derived CDR1 and CDR2 are MNHNY and SVGAGI (reference sequence). The CDR3 totals 16 residues. The CDR3 protein is CASRPAVSGVNSPLHF. DNA of the CDR3: TGTGCCAGCAGGCCTGCGGTCTCAGGGGTCAATTCACCCCTCCACTTT.

The chain has TRBV5-6 and TRBJ2-7, with D possibly matching TRBD1 (6 bases). V was trimmed by 3 bases and J by 11 bases, leaving 15 bases between them. Germline assignment: CDR1 SGHDT and CDR2 YYEEEE. CDR3 length: 12 amino acids. This CDR3 is CASSSPRQVKYF. CDR3 DNA: TGTGCCAGCAGCTCCCCCCGACAGGTGAAGTACTTC.

The chain recombines TRBV29-1 with TRBJ2-5; D gene unclear. The CDR3 totals 12 residues. The germline V gene has CDR1 SQVTM and CDR2 ANQGSEA. Trimming took 4 bases from V and 1 from J, leaving 7 bases between them. The CDR3 DNA follows: TGCAGCGTTGCGTCTACCCAAGAGACCCAGTACTTC. Its protein product is CSVASTQETQYF. The full variable domain, in which reference TRBV29-1 and TRBJ2-5 provide the parts outside the CDR3, is SAVISQKPSRDICQRGTSLTIQCQVDSQVTMMFWYRQQPGQSLTLIATANQGSEATYESGFVIDKFPISRPNLTFSTLTVSNMSPEDSSIYLCSVASTQETQYFGPGTRLLVL.

The CDR3 is CASSGGTGRDGNTIYF. CDR3 DNA: TGTGCCAGCAGCGGAGGAACAGGGCGAGATGGAAACACCATATATTTT. The chain is built from TRBV7-9 and TRBJ1-3; possibly TRBD1 for D (6 bases). This CDR3 is 16 amino acids long. Between the trimmed V and J ends, which lost 5 bases and 3 bases, there was a span of 17 bases. Per the germline V gene, CDR1 is SEHNR and CDR2 is FQNEAQ (reference sequence).

The sample holds a few counts of this clone. The genes are TRBV4-1 and TRBJ1-5; 12 bases are a match to TRBD1. This CDR3 is built from 18 residues. The germline gives CDR1 MGHRA, CDR2 YSYEKL. Trimming cost V 0 bases and J 0 bases; bases outside gene matches: 3. The CDR3 DNA follows: TGCGCCAGCAGCCAAGACGGGACAGGGGGCTATAGCAATCAGCCCCAGCATTTT. Its protein is CASSQDGTGGYSNQPQHF.

This clone occurred a few times. The chain joins TRBV5-8 to TRBJ1-4; 9 bases are a match to TRBD1. The junction had 7 bases not matched to a gene; V was cut back by 4 bases and J by 6 bases. The CDR3 runs 15 residues. Per germline, CDR1 SGHTS and CDR2 YDEGEE. CDR3 nucleotides: TGTGCCAGCAGCCGACCGGGACAGGGAGATGAAAAACTGTTTTTT. Encoded protein: CASSRPGQGDEKLFF. The full variable domain, in which reference TRBV5-8 and TRBJ1-4 provide the parts outside the CDR3, is EAGVTQSPTHLIKTRGQQATLRCSPISGHTSVYWYQQALGLGLQFLLWYDEGEERNRGNFPPRFSGRQFPNYSSELNVNALELEDSALYLCASSRPGQGDEKLFFGSGTQLSVL.

The chain employs TRBV7-3 and TRBJ2-1, with 11 bases matching TRBD2. CDR3 length: 15 amino acids. V gave up 4 bases and J gave up 8 bases; unmatched junction bases: 7. CDR1 is SGHTA and CDR2 is FQGTGA in the germline V gene. CDR3 nucleotides: TGTGCCAGCAGCTCGGTAGCGGGGGGGCCGGATGAGCAGTTCTTC. Translation: CASSSVAGGPDEQFF.

This chain connects TRBV27 to TRBJ2-5, with 12 bases aligning to TRBD2. From germline, CDR1 is MNHEY and CDR2 SMNVEV (reference sequence). The CDR3 loop spans 15 amino acids. The J segment lost 5 bases and the V segment lost 4 bases, leaving 5 bases of the junction unmatched. The chain's CDR3 is CASSSGLAGRETQYF. As DNA, the CDR3 is TGTGCCAGCAGTTCCGGACTAGCGGGGAGGGAGACCCAGTACTTC.

To note about this clone: The germline gene is not matched at one end of the junction; a read error may be the cause. The rearrangement joins TRBV6-5 to TRBJ1-1; D not resolved. Germline CDR1 is MNHEY and CDR2 is SVGAGI. The CDR3 is 14 residues long. DNA for the CDR3: TGTGCCAGCAGTTGGTACTCGACATCACTTGAAGTTTTCTTT. Protein: CASSWYSTSLEVFF.

The table lists this clone with a count of one. The V gene is TRBV5-4, the J gene TRBJ2-7; TRBD2 might be the D (6 bases). Germline lookup yields CDR1 SGHNT and CDR2 YYREEE (reference sequence). With 4 bases removed from V and 2 bases from J, the gap between germline ends came to 13 bases. CDR3 length equals 14 residues. The CDR3, as DNA: TGTGCCAGCAGCGGGGGGACGGTGACCTACGAGCAGTACTTC. Translation gives CASSGGTVTYEQYF.

This clone was recorded a few times. The gene calls are TRBV5-1 and TRBJ2-1, with a possible D match to TRBD2 (5 bases). Germline CDR1 SGHRS, CDR2 YFSETQ. The CDR3 sequence is 12 residues long. The V end lost 4 bases, the J end lost 9 bases, and 11 bases lay between the germline ends. The CDR3 coding sequence is TGCGCCAGCAGCCCTATCAGCGGTGAGCAGTTCTTC. Encoded protein: CASSPISGEQFF.

The chain recombines TRBV21-1 with TRBJ2-1; the DNA was not compared with TRBD1, the D call given in the table. TRBV21-1 is noted as a pseudogene. The CDR3 extends over 15 amino acids. The CDR3 spells CASSGTGSPYNEQFF. The CDR3 DNA reads as TGTGCCAGCAGCGGGACAGGGAGTCCCTACAATGAGCAGTTCTTC.